The T cell receptor beta chain described here comes from a study of shared clonotypes between healthy human individuals. Study observations and caveats: The study found lower generation probabilities in non-shared clonotypes than in those shared by all four donors.

As concerns this clone: Antigen specificity is unknown.

Sequencing was performed with immunoSEQ multiplex PCR; in TCRdb, only in-frame clones are kept and a portion is missing. The table has approximately 500,000 clones, 90% to 97% seen once. Sequences were obtained from naive CD4+ T cells sorted from blood. Subset described: CD45RA+ positively selected. The clonotype was recovered from a woman younger than 45 in good health.

The CDR3 loop reads CASSTSGTSGRGEQFF. CDR3 DNA sequence: TGTGCCAGCAGTACATCCGGGACTAGCGGGAGGGGTGAGCAGTTCTTC. The rearrangement links TRBV28 to TRBJ2-1, with TRBD2 identical over 16 bases. Germline V lookup: CDR1 MDHEN, CDR2 SYDVKM. V shed 5 bases, J shed 9 bases, and the junction held 7 bases outside the gene matches. The CDR3 has 16 amino acids.